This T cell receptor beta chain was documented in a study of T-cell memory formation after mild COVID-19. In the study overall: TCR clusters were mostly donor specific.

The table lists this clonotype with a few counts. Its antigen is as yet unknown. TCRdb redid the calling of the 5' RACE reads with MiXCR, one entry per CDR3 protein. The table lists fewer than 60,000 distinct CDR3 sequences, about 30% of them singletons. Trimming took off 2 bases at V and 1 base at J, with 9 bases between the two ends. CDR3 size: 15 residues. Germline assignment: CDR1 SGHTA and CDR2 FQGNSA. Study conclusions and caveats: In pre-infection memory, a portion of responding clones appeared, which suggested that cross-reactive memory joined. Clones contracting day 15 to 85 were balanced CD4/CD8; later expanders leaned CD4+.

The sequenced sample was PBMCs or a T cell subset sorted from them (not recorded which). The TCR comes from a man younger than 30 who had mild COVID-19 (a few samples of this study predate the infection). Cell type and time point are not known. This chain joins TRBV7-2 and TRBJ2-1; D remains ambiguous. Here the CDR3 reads CASSLTSFSYNEQFF. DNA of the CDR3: TGTGCCAGCAGCTTAACAAGTTTTTCCTACAATGAGCAGTTCTTC.